This entry concerns a single T cell receptor beta chain. This entry comes from a study of blood T cell repertoires in COVID-19. Data came from immunoSEQ multiplex PCR; TCRdb stores just in-frame clones and leaves some out. This table holds 150,000 to 200,000 clones, roughly 80% found once. Germline CDR1 reads MGHRA; CDR2 reads YSYEKL. The V and J ends lost 5 bases and 2 bases, in that order; junction bases with no gene match: 12. This CDR3 has 16 amino acids. The sequenced sample consisted of peripheral blood. J is TRBJ2-7 and V is TRBV4-1, with 7 bases fitting TRBD2. The sequence came from a man aged 55-75 years with active or convalescent COVID-19. The CDR3: CASSATFLAGAYEQYF. The CDR3 DNA follows: TGCGCCAGCAGCGCTACCTTCCTGGCGGGAGCCTACGAGCAGTACTTC.